This T cell receptor beta chain is from a study of identical twins. TCRdb reprocessed the 5' RACE reads via MiXCR and lists one record per CDR3 protein. The sample carries 1.5 million to 2 million distinct CDR3 sequences, under 35% recorded once. Germline V gene lookup returns CDR1 SGHTA and CDR2 FQGNSA. The CDR3 length is 12 residues. V lost 4 bases, J lost 6 bases, and 8 bases lay in between. On this clonotype: The antigen remains undetermined.

Findings and limits, study-wide: Cord blood beta clonotypes that were abundant carried fewer insertions, and memory repertoires showed no such trend. Not following the same donors, the study drew its conclusions from cross-sectional statistical analysis. Weaker excess twin sharing was observed in beta out-of-frame sequences.

V is TRBV7-2 and J is TRBJ2-3, with no clear D. Specimen: cord blood. This receptor was taken from a newborn girl in good health. This CDR3 is CASSSIGDTQYF. The CDR3 DNA reads TGTGCCAGCAGCTCAATAGGCGATACGCAGTATTTT.